This TCR beta chain is from a study of somatic mutations in cytotoxic T cells in rheumatoid arthritis. Findings and caveats of the study: The antigen targets of the expanded CD8+ clones lacked identification.

A word on this clone: No antigen is known for it.

TCRdb's table, derived via immunoSEQ multiplex PCR, lists solely in-frame clones and lacks some. The table lists under 11,000 clones, 80% of them singletons. The sample comprised CD8+ T cells sorted from blood. This sequence originates from an adult with rheumatoid arthritis.

The CDR3 is CASSPGTSGVETQYF. CDR3 bases: TGCGCCAGCAGCCCAGGGACTAGCGGGGTTGAGACCCAGTACTTC. The J gene is TRBJ2-5, the V gene TRBV5-1; 13 positions agree with TRBD2. The CDR3 length is 15 residues. Trimming at V came to 4 bases and at J to 5 bases, leaving 5 bases not matched to a gene. CDR1 is SGHRS and CDR2 is YFSETQ in the germline V gene.